This TCR beta chain was obtained from a study of graft-versus-host responses after intestinal transplantation. The wider study: Recipients had multivisceral, liver-intestinal, or isolated intestinal transplants. Recipients were all induced with anti-thymocyte globulin, then given tacrolimus and steroids for 3 to 4 years.

The method was immunoSEQ multiplex PCR; TCRdb's version includes in-frame clones alone and lacks a portion of them. The sample shows roughly 80,000 clones, 80% to 90% of them seen only once. Turning to this clone: What it binds is unknown.

From germline, CDR1 is MDHEN and CDR2 SYDVKM. This CDR3 comprises 15 residues. V gave up 6 bases and J gave up 6 bases; unmatched junction bases: 13. Whole-study findings and limits: An association linked early post-transplant HvG declines with peak circulating GvH clone levels. The authors found GvH clones in recipient marrow, some appearing first in ileum or blood.

The sequence was collected from a human donor who was the organ donor for an intestinal transplant. This specimen consisted of unstimulated CD8+ T cells sorted from spleen or lymph node cells, obtained before transplant. This sequence joins TRBV28 and TRBJ1-1; 7 nucleotides match TRBD1. As DNA, the CDR3 is TGTGCCAGCAGGATAGGTACAGGGGCTGGCGCTGAAGCTTTCTTT. This codes for CASRIGTGAGAEAFF.